A single sample is the source of the 20 T cell receptor beta chains below, sequenced in a study of T cell responses to AZD1222 COVID-19 vaccine. Sequenced by immunoSEQ multiplex PCR; TCRdb stores in-frame clones only, minus some. In the table there are approximately 82,000 clones, roughly 90% of which are singletons. Sequenced here: peripheral blood, sampled on day 0 of AZD1222 vaccination. The receptor set was obtained from an adult in good health.

This clone was seen a single time. The CDR3 region has the DNA TGTGCCAGCAGTTTCGAATCGGGGAGCAAAAACATTCAGTACTTC. Its protein is CASSFESGSKNIQYF. The chain is built from TRBV28 and TRBJ2-4, with D tentatively TRBD2 (5 bases). Germline assignment: CDR1 MDHEN and CDR2 SYDVKM. The CDR3 is 15 residues long. The ends were cut back, 3 bases at V and 3 bases at J, with 12 bases in the middle.

This chain joins TRBV6-4 and TRBJ2-7; unclear D gene. V lost 8 bases and J lost 11, with 13 bases in between. The CDR3 runs 10 residues. Per the germline V gene, CDR1 is MRHNA and CDR2 is SNTAGT. The CDR3 DNA sequence: TGTGCCAGCGTGTCCCAAAGAGAGTACTTC. Encoded protein: CASVSQREYF.

The chain joins TRBV10-3 to TRBJ1-2; no clear D. This CDR3 is built from 15 residues. Trimming took off 0 bases at V and 5 bases at J, with 13 bases between the two ends. Germline V gene lookup returns CDR1 ENHRY and CDR2 SYGVKD. The CDR3 sequence is CAISESVGQLYGYTF. The CDR3 bases are TGTGCCATCAGTGAGTCTGTAGGGCAGCTGTATGGCTACACCTTC.

The chain employs TRBV7-9 and TRBJ2-2; 10 nucleotides line up with TRBD1. Germline-derived CDR1 and CDR2 are SEHNR and FQNEAQ (reference sequence). The CDR3 length is 15 residues. Trimming took 5 bases from V and 7 from J; bases not matched to a gene: 7. In DNA form, the CDR3 reads TGTGCCAGCAGCGGGGGACAGGGGATAAACGGGGAGCTGTTTTTT. Encoded protein: CASSGGQGINGELFF.

The rearrangement joins TRBV6-6 to TRBJ2-3; D gene uncertain. This CDR3 is 13 amino acids long. The V end lost 6 bases, the J end lost 1 base, and 8 bases lay between the germline ends. Germline V gives CDR1 MNHNY, CDR2 SVGAGI (reference sequence). CDR3 nucleotide sequence: TGTGCCAGCAGCCATCGAGGCACAGATACGCAGTATTTT. Protein sequence: CASSHRGTDTQYF.

The rearrangement uses TRBV11-2 and TRBJ2-2, with 11 bases identical to TRBD2. The CDR3 is 18 amino acids. V dropped 0 bases and J dropped 5; count of bases not matched to a gene: 8. CDR1 and CDR2 (germline): SGHAT, FQNNGV. CDR3 nucleotides: TGTGCCAGCAGCTTAGATTTAGCGGGGGGGCGAAGAACCGGGGAGCTGTTTTTT. This translates into CASSLDLAGGRRTGELFF. Drawing the rest from reference TRBV11-2 and TRBJ2-2, the complete variable domain is EAGVAQSPRYKIIEKRQSVAFWCNPISGHATLYWYQQILGQGPKLLIQFQNNGVVDDSQLPKDRFSAERLKGVDSTLKIQPAKLEDSAVYLCASSLDLAGGRRTGELFFGEGSRLTVL.

The rearrangement links TRBV6-6 to TRBJ1-6, with 7 bases matching TRBD1. Trimming at V came to 8 bases and at J to 5 bases, leaving 3 bases not matched to a gene. Germline V lookup: CDR1 MNHNY, CDR2 SVGAGI (reference sequence). The CDR3 totals 13 residues. CDR3 sequence reads: CASSGTDNSPLHF. CDR3 sequence (DNA): TGTGCCAGCTCCGGGACAGATAATTCACCCCTCCACTTT.

V and J are TRBV7-2 and TRBJ1-3; 10 nucleotides align to TRBD1. The V gene end was trimmed by 5 bases and the J gene end by 0 bases; junction bases not matched to a gene: 4. The CDR3 covers 16 residues. CDR1 SGHTA and CDR2 FQGNSA come from the germline V gene. The CDR3 coding sequence is TGTGCCAGCAGCAGACAGGGGGCAGACTCTGGAAACACCATATATTTT. The encoded protein is CASSRQGADSGNTIYF.

The J gene is TRBJ1-2, the V gene TRBV2; TRBD1 is a possible D gene (6 bases). In germline, CDR1 is SNHLY, CDR2 FYNNEI. The CDR3 is made up of 13 amino acids. Trimming cost V 6 bases and J 4 bases, with 12 bases left between them. The CDR3: CASRPDRIYGYTF. The CDR3 DNA is TGTGCCAGCAGACCCGACAGGATCTATGGCTACACCTTC.

The chain recombines TRBV7-3 with TRBJ2-3; D possibly corresponds to TRBD2 (5 bases). CDR3 length equals 13 residues. Germline V CDR1 and CDR2: SGHTA, FQGTGA. V lost 1 base, J lost 5 bases, and 7 bases lay in between. CDR3 residues: CASSLREGDTQYF. In DNA form, the CDR3 reads TGTGCCAGCAGCTTAAGAGAGGGAGATACGCAGTATTTT.

The chain recombines TRBV12-3 or TRBV12-4 with TRBJ1-3; D unclear. This CDR3 has 11 residues. The V gene lost 4 bases and the J gene lost 2 bases, with 0 bases spanning the gap. The CDR3 here is CASSSGNTIYF. CDR3 DNA: TGTGCCAGCAGTTCTGGAAACACCATATATTTT.

This chain connects TRBV27 to TRBJ2-3, with 8 positions matching TRBD1. The trim removed 5 bases at V and 6 bases at J, leaving 10 bases unmatched. Germline lookup yields CDR1 MNHEY and CDR2 SMNVEV (reference sequence). The CDR3 runs to 15 residues. The CDR3 loop is CASSPRDRLADTQYF. In DNA form, the CDR3 reads TGTGCCAGCAGTCCGCGGGACAGGCTCGCGGATACGCAGTATTTT.

This chain joins TRBV9 and TRBJ1-6; TRBD1 agrees at 7 bases. Trimming removed 4 bases from V and 10 bases from J; junction bases left unmatched: 11. This CDR3 region has 15 residues. Per germline, CDR1 SGDLS and CDR2 YYNGEE. DNA of the CDR3: TGTGCCAGCAGCCCGTCGAGAGGGGGCGGATCACCCCTCCACTTT. Its translation: CASSPSRGGGSPLHF.

The chain links TRBV6-5 to TRBJ1-1; 7 bases map to TRBD1. CDR1 and CDR2 (germline): MNHEY, SVGAGI. V lost 5 bases to trimming and J lost 7 bases; unmatched junction nucleotides: 10. The CDR3 runs 14 residues. CDR3 in DNA: TGTGCCAGCAGTCACAGGGGCCGAACGTATGAAGCTTTCTTT. Translating it yields CASSHRGRTYEAFF.

The rearrangement joins TRBV2 to TRBJ1-2; D possibly corresponds to TRBD1 (6 bases). The CDR3 extends over 12 amino acids. Germline loops: CDR1 SNHLY, CDR2 FYNNEI. V gave up 5 bases and J gave up 10 bases, with 14 bases separating them. In nucleotides, the CDR3 is TGTGCCAGCAGTCTGGACAGCGAGGACTACACCTTC. Amino acid sequence: CASSLDSEDYTF.

The gene calls are TRBV5-1 and TRBJ2-5; TRBD2 might be the D (5 bases). This CDR3 is built from 14 residues. V lost 1 base and J 2 bases, leaving 9 bases between the germline ends. Per germline, CDR1 SGHRS and CDR2 YFSETQ. The CDR3 DNA follows: TGCGCCAGCAGCTTGCCCGGGGATCAAGAGACCCAGTACTTC. It encodes CASSLPGDQETQYF.

The gene calls are TRBV6-5 and TRBJ1-5; no reliable D call. Germline V CDR1 and CDR2: MNHEY, SVGAGI. The V end lost 4 bases, the J end lost 5 bases, and 9 bases lay between the germline ends. The CDR3 loop spans 13 amino acids. Here the CDR3 reads CASSLGFDQPQHF. The CDR3 DNA reads TGTGCCAGCAGTTTAGGGTTTGATCAGCCCCAGCATTTT.

The chain couples TRBV19 to TRBJ1-2; weak D call: TRBD1 (5 bases). Germline V gene lookup returns CDR1 LNHDA and CDR2 SQIVND (reference sequence). Trimming took off 6 bases at V and 8 bases at J, with 16 bases between the two ends. This CDR3 comprises 13 residues. This CDR3 reads CASSTGTSNGYTF. CDR3 coding DNA: TGTGCCAGTAGCACCGGGACGAGTAACGGCTACACCTTC.

The rearrangement joins TRBV11-2 to TRBJ2-3; D is possibly TRBD1 (6 bases). CDR3 length equals 15 residues. Trimming cost V 5 bases and J 6 bases, with 18 bases left between them. From germline, CDR1 is SGHAT and CDR2 FQNNGV. The CDR3 DNA follows: TGTGCCAGCAGCCAGGATGGGGGCGCGAAGGATACGCAGTATTTT. It yields the protein CASSQDGGAKDTQYF.

This chain uses TRBV28 with TRBJ2-1; 8 positions match TRBD2. The CDR3 totals 16 residues. J was trimmed by 0 bases and V by 4 bases; bases with no gene match: 5. CDR1 MDHEN and CDR2 SYDVKM come from the germline V gene. The CDR3 DNA reads as TGTGCCAGCAGTTCGAGCGGGGGCAGCTCCTACAATGAGCAGTTCTTC. The encoded protein is CASSSSGGSSYNEQFF.